Sequencing of this T cell receptor (beta chain) was carried out in a study of beta chain features in type 1 diabetes. A few counts support this clone. Its antigen is unidentified. The J segment lost 6 bases and the V segment lost 3 bases, leaving 6 bases of the junction unmatched. In germline, CDR1 is SGDLS, CDR2 YYNGEE. This CDR3 is 14 amino acids long. Via CD45RO/CCR7/CD25/CD127/CD95/CD27, cells of the CD4+ naive, central memory, regulatory and stem cell-like memory subsets were sorted. Study-level findings and limits: PCR might show a preference for shorter templates, equally across patients and controls. Across all four CD4+ subsets, people with type 1 diabetes showed modestly shorter TCRB CDR3s. VDJ junctions from type 1 diabetes patients carried fewer insertions and larger deletions.

Reverse transcribing all isolated RNA meant expressed TCRB transcripts were sequenced. Repertoires were generated with immunoSEQ multiplex PCR, while TCRdb's copy carries only in-frame clones and drops some. The sample holds about 350,000 clones, about 20% seen once. The receptor was isolated from a woman in her late teens or twenties in good health. The material sequenced was naive CD4+ T cells from blood. The gene calls are TRBV9 and TRBJ2-1, with 7 positions matching TRBD1. CDR3 loop: CASSGPTGPNEQFF. CDR3 nucleotide sequence: TGTGCCAGCAGCGGTCCGACAGGGCCCAATGAGCAGTTCTTC.